What follows are 15 T cell receptor beta chains derived from one specimen sequenced in a study of T cells in Graves' hyperthyroidism and ophthalmopathy. TCR beta CDR3 region amplification was performed from RNA transcripts. Carried out on the TCR CDR3, a first-round RT-PCR used the HTBI primer set. TCRdb reprocessed the multiplex PCR reads via MiXCR and lists one record per CDR3 protein. The sample contains around 600,000 distinct CDR3 sequences, roughly 15% of which appear only once. Sequenced sample: blood. These TCRs come from a woman aged 45 to 65 with Graves' ophthalmopathy.

Of note for this clonotype: Because the CDR3 is missing its conserved closing phenylalanine or tryptophan, this is likely a read error. The DNA for the CDR3 is TGTGCCAGCTCACCACAGCAACATACCTACGAGCAGTACCTC. Translating gives CASSPQQHTYEQYL. The V and J genes are TRBV18 and TRBJ2-7; no reliable D call. The CDR3 sequence is 14 residues long. Germline V gene lookup returns CDR1 KGHSH and CDR2 LQKENI. The V end was cut by 1 base, the J end by 2 bases, with 9 bases between.

This clonotype was seen a few times. V and J are TRBV19 and TRBJ1-2; no reliable D call. V shed 3 bases and J shed 6 bases, with 14 bases lying between them. The CDR3 is made up of 14 amino acids. The germline gives CDR1 LNHDA, CDR2 SQIVND (reference sequence). CDR3 DNA sequence: TGTGCCAGTAGTATTCCTCAGAGCACCGATGGCTACACCTTC. As protein: CASSIPQSTDGYTF.

A word on this clonotype: This may be a read error: a much more frequent sequence differs by one nucleotide. The V call is TRBV20-1, the J call TRBJ2-7; 7 bases are shared with TRBD1. Per the germline V gene, CDR1 is DFQATT and CDR2 is SNEGSKA (reference sequence). The CDR3 totals 14 residues. In DNA form, the CDR3 reads TGCAGTGCTAGTAATTCAGGGGGATCCTACGGGCAGTACTTC. Its translation is CSASNSGGSYGQYF.

This chain uses TRBV15 with TRBJ1-6; tentatively, D is TRBD1 (6 bases). This CDR3 has 17 residues. Trimming took 3 bases from V and 3 from J, leaving 15 bases between them. The germline V gene encodes CDR1 LNHNV and CDR2 YYDKDF (reference sequence). The CDR3, as DNA: TGTGCCACCAGCAGGCGGGAACGGGACAACTATAATTCACCCCTCCACTTT. Protein sequence: CATSRRERDNYNSPLHF.

A few counts support this clonotype. The V call is TRBV12-3 or TRBV12-4, the J call TRBJ1-4, with unresolved D. V was cut by 2 bases and J by 11 bases, with 24 bases left in between. CDR3 length: 17 amino acids. CDR3 DNA: TGTGCCAGCAGTTTATTCGTCCTGGGCGGTGAAAAAAGGAAACTGTTTTTT. As protein: CASSLFVLGGEKRKLFF.

This chain links TRBV9 with TRBJ2-3, with 8 bases lining up with TRBD2. The CDR3 spans 15 residues. After removal of 0 bases from V and 5 bases from J, the junction contained 5 bases not matched to a gene. Germline CDR1 is SGDLS and CDR2 is YYNGEE. For the CDR3, the DNA is TGTGCCAGCAGCGTAGCAGCGGGAGTTGGAGATACGCAGTATTTT. Its translation is CASSVAAGVGDTQYF.

J is TRBJ2-1 and V is TRBV5-1; 11 bases match TRBD2. CDR1 is SGHRS and CDR2 is YFSETQ in the germline V gene. V dropped 3 bases and J dropped 6; count of bases not matched to a gene: 11. CDR3 length: 17 residues. The CDR3 DNA reads TGCGCCAGCAGCTGGGGACTAGCGGCCAGGTTGTCCAATGAGCAGTTCTTC. Amino acids: CASSWGLAARLSNEQFF.

This clonotype was detected once. V gene TRBV20-1 combines with J gene TRBJ2-7, with 8 bases fitting TRBD1. The CDR3 has 14 residues. V was clipped by 3 bases and J by 4 bases; unmatched bases: 8. Looked up from germline, CDR1 is DFQATT and CDR2 is SNEGSKA (reference sequence). The CDR3 DNA follows: TGCAGTGCTAGTCTGTTGACAGGGGCGTACGAGCAGTACTTC. Its protein product is CSASLLTGAYEQYF.

This clonotype showed up just a few times. V is TRBV19 and J is TRBJ1-5; TRBD1 matches 9 bases. This CDR3 spans 15 amino acids. The V and J ends lost 6 bases and 7 bases, in that order; junction bases with no gene match: 10. Germline lookup yields CDR1 LNHDA and CDR2 SQIVND (reference sequence). CDR3 protein: CASSHRDRVRQPQHF. The CDR3 DNA sequence: TGTGCCAGTAGCCACAGGGACAGGGTAAGACAGCCCCAGCATTTT. Using reference TRBV19 and TRBJ1-5 for the parts outside the CDR3, the full variable domain is DGGITQSPKYLFRKEGQNVTLSCEQNLNHDAMYWYRQDPGQGLRLIYYSQIVNDFQKGDIAEGYSVSREKKESFPLTVTSAQKNPTAFYLCASSHRDRVRQPQHFGDGTRLSIL.

This clonotype came up a few times. The V gene is TRBV10-3, the J gene TRBJ1-1; D is undetermined. Germline V gene data show CDR1 as ENHRY and CDR2 as SYGVKD. Trimming left V 1 base short and J 2 bases short, with 11 bases between. The length of the CDR3 is 15 residues. The CDR3 here is CAISEYREENTEAFF. The CDR3 coding sequence is TGTGCCATCAGTGAGTACCGTGAGGAAAACACTGAAGCTTTCTTT.

V usage is TRBV30 and J usage is TRBJ1-2; maybe TRBD1 (5 bases). The CDR3 has 14 residues. Germline CDR1 reads GTSNPN; CDR2 reads SVGIG (reference sequence). V dropped 2 bases and J dropped 6 bases, with 16 bases sitting between them. The chain's CDR3 is CAWSIGRGSHGYTF. The CDR3 DNA is TGTGCCTGGAGTATTGGTAGGGGAAGCCATGGCTACACCTTC.

The CDR3 bases are TGTGCCAGCAGTTTGGCTAGCGTAAAGACCCAGTACTTC. Its translation: CASSLASVKTQYF. J is TRBJ2-5 and V is TRBV12-3 or TRBV12-4, with D possibly matching TRBD2 (6 bases). Trimming took off 3 bases at V and 6 bases at J, with 11 bases between the two ends. The length of the CDR3 is 13 residues.

CDR3 coding DNA: TGTGCCAGCAGCGCGCGCGGGGCTAGGAACACCTACAATGAGCAGTTCTTC. It translates to CASSARGARNTYNEQFF. The rearrangement uses TRBV7-2 and TRBJ2-1, with D perhaps matching TRBD2 (6 bases). V was trimmed by 5 bases and J by 2 bases, leaving 19 bases between them. This CDR3 has 17 amino acids. Germline lookup yields CDR1 SGHTA and CDR2 FQGNSA.

This rearrangement joins TRBV7-9 to TRBJ2-2; D gene uncertain. V was clipped by 5 bases and J by 4 bases, with 8 bases between them. The CDR3 length is 13 residues. Per germline, CDR1 SEHNR and CDR2 FQNEAQ (reference sequence). The DNA for the CDR3 is TGTGCCAGCAGCGTAATGGGCACCGGGGAGCTGTTTTTT. Translated: CASSVMGTGELFF.

The V call is TRBV5-1, the J call TRBJ1-5; D not resolved. Trimming removed 5 bases at V and 0 bases at J, with 12 bases between. The V gene's germline CDR1 is SGHRS and CDR2 YFSETQ. CDR3 length: 15 amino acids. DNA for the CDR3: TGCGCCAGCAGAGAGGACCCCTATAGCAATCAGCCCCAGCATTTT. Translated, it gives CASREDPYSNQPQHF.